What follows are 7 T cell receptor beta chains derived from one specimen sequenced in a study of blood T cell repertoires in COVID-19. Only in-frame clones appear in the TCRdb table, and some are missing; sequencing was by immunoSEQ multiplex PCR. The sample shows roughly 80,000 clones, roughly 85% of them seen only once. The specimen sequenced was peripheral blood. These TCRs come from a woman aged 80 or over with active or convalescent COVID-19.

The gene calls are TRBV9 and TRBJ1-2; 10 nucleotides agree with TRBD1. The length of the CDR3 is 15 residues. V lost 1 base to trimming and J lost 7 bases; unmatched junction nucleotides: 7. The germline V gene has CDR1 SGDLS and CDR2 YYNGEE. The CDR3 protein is CASSVNPGTGVGYTF. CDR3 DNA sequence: TGTGCCAGCAGCGTAAATCCCGGGACAGGGGTTGGCTACACCTTC. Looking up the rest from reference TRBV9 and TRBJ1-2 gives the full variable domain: DSGVTQTPKHLITATGQRVTLRCSPRSGDLSVYWYQQSLDQGLQFLIQYYNGEERAKGNILERFSAQQFPDLHSELNLSSLELGDSALYFCASSVNPGTGVGYTFGSGTRLTVV.

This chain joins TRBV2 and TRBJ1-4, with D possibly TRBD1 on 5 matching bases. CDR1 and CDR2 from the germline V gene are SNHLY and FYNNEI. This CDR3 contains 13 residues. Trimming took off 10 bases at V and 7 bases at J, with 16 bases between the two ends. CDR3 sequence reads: CATTGGKGEKLFF. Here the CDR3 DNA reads TGTGCCACTACCGGGGGGAAGGGTGAAAAACTGTTTTTT.

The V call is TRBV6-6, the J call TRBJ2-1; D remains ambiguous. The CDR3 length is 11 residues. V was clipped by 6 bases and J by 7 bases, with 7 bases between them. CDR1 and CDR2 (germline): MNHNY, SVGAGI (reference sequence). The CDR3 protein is CASSLLNEQFF. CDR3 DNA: TGTGCCAGCAGCTTATTGAATGAGCAGTTCTTC.

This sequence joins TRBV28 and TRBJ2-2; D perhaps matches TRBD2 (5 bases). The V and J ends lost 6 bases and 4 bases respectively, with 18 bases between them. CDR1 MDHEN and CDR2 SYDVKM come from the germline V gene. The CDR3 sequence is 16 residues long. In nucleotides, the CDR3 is TGTGCCAGCAGAAATGGTGCTAGCCCCTCCACCGGGGAGCTGTTTTTT. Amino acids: CASRNGASPSTGELFF.

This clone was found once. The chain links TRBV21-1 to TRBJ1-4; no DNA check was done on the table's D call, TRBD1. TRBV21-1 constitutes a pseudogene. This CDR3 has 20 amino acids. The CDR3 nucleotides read TGTGCCAGCAGCCCAACGGAAGGGACAGGGTTGCCGCCAACTAATGAAAAACTGTTTTTT. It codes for CASSPTEGTGLPPTNEKLFF.

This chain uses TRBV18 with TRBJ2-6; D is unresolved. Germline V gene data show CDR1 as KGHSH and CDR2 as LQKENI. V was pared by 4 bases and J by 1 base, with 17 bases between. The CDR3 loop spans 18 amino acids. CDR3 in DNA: TGTGCCAGCTCACTCTTTCAGGCCCCTAAATCTGGGGCCAACGTCCTGACTTTC. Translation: CASSLFQAPKSGANVLTF.

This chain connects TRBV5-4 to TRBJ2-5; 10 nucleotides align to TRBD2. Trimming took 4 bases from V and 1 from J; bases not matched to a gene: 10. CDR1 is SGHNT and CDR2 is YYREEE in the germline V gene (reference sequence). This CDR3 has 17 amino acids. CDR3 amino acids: CASSLKKLAGSQETQYF. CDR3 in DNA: TGTGCCAGCAGCCTGAAAAAACTAGCGGGGTCCCAAGAGACCCAGTACTTC.